Presented here are 30 T cell receptor beta chains from one specimen sequenced in a study of T cells in women clearing cervical HPV infection. Profiled with immunoSEQ multiplex PCR; TCRdb holds only in-frame clones, not every one. The sample table includes some 20,000 clones. Sequenced: blood buffy coat. These receptors were obtained from a woman between 18 and 70 years old with a cervical HPV16 infection that either progressed to CIN3+ or cleared (not recorded which).

In the case of this clone: Sequencing ends 3 residues short of the CDR3 end; the germline J gene provides the rest. The chain joins TRBV7-2 to TRBJ2-5; 7 bases are shared with TRBD1. Per the germline V gene, CDR1 is SGHTA and CDR2 is FQGNSA. The CDR3 is made up of 15 amino acids. V was clipped by 4 bases and J by 5 bases; unmatched bases: 10. Here the CDR3 reads CASSYEGGWGETQYF. CDR3 DNA (partial): TGTGCCAGCAGCTATGAAGGGGGCTGGGGGGAGACC. The whole variable domain, remainder taken from reference TRBV7-2 and TRBJ2-5, is GAGVSQSPSNKVTEKGKDVELRCDPISGHTALYWYRQSLGQGLEFLIYFQGNSAPDKSGLPSDRFSAERTGGSVSTLTIQRTQQEDSAVYLCASSYEGGWGETQYFGPGTRLLVL.

Remarks on this clone: The read gets to within 3 residues of the CDR3 end, and the germline J gene fills in the rest. The chain carries TRBV20-1 and TRBJ2-2; 12 bases fit TRBD2. The CDR3 covers 17 residues. CDR1 and CDR2 from the germline V gene are DFQATT and SNEGSKA (reference sequence). V dropped 0 bases and J dropped 8; count of bases not matched to a gene: 10. The CDR3 protein is CSARDWTSGEPTGELFF. CDR3 DNA (partial): TGCAGTGCTAGAGATTGGACTAGCGGGGAGCCCACGGGGGAG.

With regard to this clone: The read terminates 3 residues before the CDR3 end, so the remaining end is supplied by the germline J gene. The V gene is TRBV29-1, the J gene TRBJ2-5; D is possibly TRBD2 (6 bases). V lost 7 bases to trimming and J lost 5 bases, with 11 bases between them. Germline assignment: CDR1 SQVTM and CDR2 ANQGSEA. The CDR3 has 11 amino acids. This CDR3 reads CSGGSGETQYF. The sequenced part of the CDR3 DNA is TGCAGCGGAGGGAGCGGGGAGACC.

Turning to this clone: The read is 3 residues too short to cover the CDR3 end, so that end is filled in from the germline J gene. The chain has TRBV6-2 or TRBV6-3 and TRBJ1-2; 8 positions agree with TRBD1. The CDR3 runs to 15 residues. V lost 5 bases, J lost 7 bases, and 12 bases stayed unmatched. Germline assignment: CDR1 MNHEY and CDR2 SVGEGT. The sequenced part of the CDR3 DNA is TGTGCCAGCAGTGCCGCCCGACAGGGGACTGGTGGC. Protein sequence: CASSAARQGTGG. The CDR3 reads in full as CASSAARQGTGGYTF.

CDR3 sequence: CASSPVPGGDTQYF. The CDR3 bases that were read are TGTGCCAGCAGCCCCGTTCCGGGGGGTGATACG. The chain couples TRBV7-3 to TRBJ2-3, with TRBD2 matching 7 bases. Read coverage stops 3 residues before the CDR3 terminus; the germline J gene supplies the remainder. V dropped 5 bases and J dropped 6; count of bases not matched to a gene: 8. The CDR3 has 14 amino acids. Germline V gene sequence: CDR1 SGHTA, CDR2 FQGTGA. Complete variable domain (other parts from reference TRBV7-3 and TRBJ2-3): GAGVSQTPSNKVTEKGKYVELRCDPISGHTALYWYRQSLGQGPEFLIYFQGTGAADDSGLPNDRFFAVRPEGSVSTLKIQRTERGDSAVYLCASSPVPGGDTQYFGPGTRLTVL.

To note about this clone: The DNA ends 3 residues before the CDR3 does, and the rest of the CDR3 is filled in from the germline J gene. The chain joins TRBV7-2 to TRBJ2-3, with 11 positions matching TRBD1. This CDR3 has 15 residues. The germline gives CDR1 SGHTA, CDR2 FQGNSA. Here the CDR3 reads CASSRGTGGDQPQYF. The covered CDR3 bases are TGTGCCAGCAGCCGCGGGACAGGGGGGGATCAGCCG.

With respect to this clone: The read falls 3 residues short of the CDR3 end, and the missing part is taken from the germline J gene. This CDR3 is also generated by other DNA sequences in the sample. V and J are TRBV5-1 and TRBJ1-6, with 11 nucleotides matching TRBD1. The germline CDR1 and CDR2 sequences are SGHRS and YFSETQ. V lost 3 bases to trimming and J lost 10 bases; unmatched junction nucleotides: 9. The CDR3 is 16 amino acids. Incomplete CDR3 DNA: TGCGCCAGCAGCTCCACGAGGACAGGGGGCAAATCACCC. Translating gives CASSSTRTGGKSP. The entire CDR3 protein reads CASSSTRTGGKSPLHF.

As concerns this clone: The read gets to within 3 residues of the CDR3 end, and the germline J gene fills in the rest. V is TRBV9 and J is TRBJ2-3; 11 bases agree with TRBD2. Per the germline V gene, CDR1 is SGDLS and CDR2 is YYNGEE. The CDR3 covers 15 residues. V shed 2 bases, J shed 6 bases, and the junction held 5 bases outside the gene matches. The sequenced part of the CDR3 DNA is TGTGCCAGCAGCGTTAGCGGGGGGGGTCGGGATACG. It codes for CASSVSGGGRDT. The CDR3 as a whole reads CASSVSGGGRDTQYF.

A remark on this clone: The read ends 3 residues shy of where the CDR3 ends; the end is completed using the germline J gene. The V gene is TRBV29-1, the J gene TRBJ1-5, with 7 bases identical to TRBD1. The CDR3 length is 14 residues. The V gene end was trimmed by 4 bases and the J gene end by 1 base; junction bases not matched to a gene: 4. Germline V gene lookup returns CDR1 SQVTM and CDR2 ANQGSEA. The sequenced CDR3 bases are TGCAGCGTTGGGGAGGGGGCGAGCAATCAGCCC. Protein sequence: CSVGEGASNQP. The full CDR3 reads CSVGEGASNQPQHF.

In regard to this clone: Read coverage stops 3 residues before the CDR3 terminus; the germline J gene supplies the remainder. V usage is TRBV19 and J usage is TRBJ2-2, with TRBD2 as a possible D gene (7 bases). The V gene lost 10 bases and the J gene lost 4 bases, with 16 bases spanning the gap. The CDR3 length is 14 residues. Germline-derived CDR1 and CDR2 are LNHDA and SQIVND (reference sequence). CDR3 sequence reads: CATQGLAVTGELFF. The covered CDR3 bases are TGTGCCACCCAGGGGCTAGCGGTCACCGGGGAG.

As for this clone: The read comes to an end 3 residues before the CDR3 does, leaving the germline J gene to fill in the end. The genes are TRBV7-9 and TRBJ2-3; D might be TRBD1 (5 bases). CDR3 length: 14 amino acids. CDR1 SEHNR and CDR2 FQNEAQ come from the germline V gene (reference sequence). The CDR3 loop reads CASSLLTEQETQYF. The CDR3 DNA, read in part, is TGTGCCAGCAGCTTATTGACAGAGCAAGAGACG. The complete variable domain, with remaining parts taken from reference TRBV7-9 and TRBJ2-3, reads DTGVSQNPRHKITKRGQNVTFRCDPISEHNRLYWYRQTLGQGPEFLTYFQNEAQLEKSRLLSDRFSAERPKGSFSTLEIQRTEQGDSAMYLCASSLLTEQETQYFGPGTRLTVL.

On this clone: The CDR3 end lies 3 residues beyond the end of the read and is filled in from the germline J gene. The V and J genes are TRBV6-1 and TRBJ2-3, with TRBD2 matching 8 bases. Per germline, CDR1 MNHNS and CDR2 SASEGT. The J segment lost 2 bases and the V segment lost 5 bases, leaving 6 bases of the junction unmatched. The CDR3 is 15 amino acids. CDR3 region: CASSQGLAPTDTQYF. The CDR3 bases that were read are TGTGCCAGCAGTCAAGGACTAGCTCCCACAGATACG.

Regarding this clone: Read data end 3 residues before the CDR3 end; the end is taken from the germline J gene. The gene calls are TRBV5-1 and TRBJ2-5; the match to TRBD1 covers 8 bases. This CDR3 region has 13 residues. Germline assignment: CDR1 SGHRS and CDR2 YFSETQ. With V trimmed by 6 bases and J by 4 bases, 5 bases remained unmatched. CDR3: CASNKDRVETQYF. The DNA read from the CDR3 is TGCGCCAGCAATAAGGACAGGGTAGAGACC.

Remarks on this clone: The read comes to an end 3 residues before the CDR3 does, leaving the germline J gene to fill in the end. V is TRBV30 and J is TRBJ1-1; 8 bases match TRBD1. V was clipped by 5 bases and J by 6 bases; unmatched bases: 8. The length of the CDR3 is 13 residues. Germline V gives CDR1 GTSNPN, CDR2 SVGIG (reference sequence). The chain's CDR3 is CAWWTGKNPEAFF. The covered CDR3 bases are TGTGCCTGGTGGACAGGGAAAAACCCTGAA.

For this clone: The DNA ends 3 residues before the CDR3 does, and the rest of the CDR3 is filled in from the germline J gene. V usage is TRBV29-1 and J usage is TRBJ1-2, with TRBD1 matching 7 bases. With V trimmed by 6 bases and J by 7 bases, 8 bases remained unmatched. The CDR3 is 12 residues long. Germline-derived CDR1 and CDR2 are SQVTM and ANQGSEA. The CDR3 is CSVTGTEPGYTF. The sequenced CDR3 bases are TGCAGCGTCACCGGGACAGAGCCTGGC.

The CDR3 loop is CAWRRRKAGGLTGELFF. Partial CDR3 DNA: TGTGCCTGGAGAAGACGTAAAGCGGGGGGGCTCACCGGGGAG. The chain uses TRBV30 and TRBJ2-2; 10 bases line up with TRBD2. The read ends 3 residues early relative to the CDR3; the germline J gene fills the gap. Trimming removed 3 bases from V and 4 bases from J; junction bases left unmatched: 11. The germline V gene has CDR1 GTSNPN and CDR2 SVGIG (reference sequence). The CDR3 runs to 17 residues.

Of note for this clone: The observed sequence ends 3 residues before the CDR3 terminus, with the missing tail filled in from the germline J gene. The chain is built from TRBV20-1 and TRBJ2-3; 8 nucleotides align to TRBD1. The CDR3 covers 13 residues. Germline V gene lookup returns CDR1 DFQATT and CDR2 SNEGSKA (reference sequence). The sequenced part of the CDR3 DNA is TGCAGTGCTAGGACAGGGGTCAATCAGCCG. Translated: CSARTGVNQP. The whole CDR3 protein reads CSARTGVNQPQYF.

The sequenced CDR3 bases are TGCGCCAGCGCCCCCTTAGCGGGGGGTTACAATGAG. Amino acid sequence: CASAPLAGGYNE. The complete CDR3 reads CASAPLAGGYNEQFF. V and J are TRBV5-1 and TRBJ2-1, with 10 bases aligning to TRBD2. The CDR3 is cut off 3 residues early in the read; its end comes from the germline J gene. This CDR3 is 15 amino acids long. With 7 bases clipped from V and 4 bases from J, the junction kept 8 bases outside the gene matches. Germline CDR1 reads SGHRS; CDR2 reads YFSETQ.

As to this clone: Sequencing ends 3 residues short of the CDR3 end; the germline J gene provides the rest. This chain connects TRBV20-1 to TRBJ2-5; 9 nucleotides line up with TRBD1. Per the germline V gene, CDR1 is DFQATT and CDR2 is SNEGSKA (reference sequence). V shed 3 bases and J 1 base; nucleotides not matched to a gene: 6. This CDR3 has 15 amino acids. The DNA read from the CDR3 is TGCAGTGCTAGCAAACCGGGACAGGGCCAAGAGACC. Residues: CSASKPGQGQET. The entire CDR3 protein is CSASKPGQGQETQYF.

In regard to this clone: The read is 3 residues too short to cover the CDR3 end, so that end is filled in from the germline J gene. This chain joins TRBV10-3 and TRBJ2-3; 7 bases line up with TRBD1. Germline V CDR1 and CDR2: ENHRY, SYGVKD. This CDR3 spans 15 amino acids. The J segment lost 0 bases and the V segment lost 6 bases, leaving 6 bases of the junction unmatched. The sequenced part of the CDR3 DNA is TGTGCCATCAGGAGAGGGGGCGGGAGCACAGATACG. Translated: CAIRRGGGSTDT. The full CDR3 protein is CAIRRGGGSTDTQYF.

A remark on this clone: The read is 3 residues too short to cover the CDR3 end, so that end is filled in from the germline J gene. The gene calls are TRBV7-2 and TRBJ1-5; D may be TRBD1 (6 bases). V was pared by 3 bases and J by 6 bases, with 15 bases between. Germline loops: CDR1 SGHTA, CDR2 FQGNSA. This CDR3 contains 15 residues. The DNA read from the CDR3 is TGTGCCAGCAGCTTGACAGTTAGGGGGGGTCAGCCC. This encodes CASSLTVRGGQP. The full-length CDR3 reads as CASSLTVRGGQPQHF. The variable domain in full, with the rest retrieved from reference TRBV7-2 and TRBJ1-5, is GAGVSQSPSNKVTEKGKDVELRCDPISGHTALYWYRQSLGQGLEFLIYFQGNSAPDKSGLPSDRFSAERTGGSVSTLTIQRTQQEDSAVYLCASSLTVRGGQPQHFGDGTRLSIL.

Turning to this clone: Read data end 3 residues before the CDR3 end; the end is taken from the germline J gene. This chain joins TRBV13 and TRBJ2-2; D is perhaps TRBD1 or TRBD2 (5 bases each). Germline assignment: CDR1 PRHDT and CDR2 FYEKMQ (reference sequence). V was shortened by 6 bases and J by 5 bases, with 13 bases between the two germline ends. This CDR3 is built from 14 residues. Incomplete CDR3 DNA: TGTGCCAGCAGTTGGGGAGAGGGGACCGGGGAG. Translating it yields CASSWGEGTGE. The entire CDR3 is CASSWGEGTGELFF.

As for this clone: The read is 3 residues too short to cover the CDR3 end, so that end is filled in from the germline J gene. The chain uses TRBV5-1 and TRBJ1-1, with 7 bases matching TRBD1. V was pared by 0 bases and J by 4 bases, with 15 bases of the junction left unmatched. The CDR3 runs 18 residues. Germline V lookup: CDR1 SGHRS, CDR2 YFSETQ. The CDR3 is CASSLEYPQTGLSTEAFF. Partial CDR3 DNA: TGCGCCAGCAGCTTGGAATATCCTCAGACAGGGTTAAGCACTGAA. The full variable domain, rest sourced from reference TRBV5-1 and TRBJ1-1, is KAGVTQTPRYLIKTRGQQVTLSCSPISGHRSVSWYQQTPGQGLQFLFEYFSETQRNKGNFPGRFSGRQFSNSRSEMNVSTLELGDSALYLCASSLEYPQTGLSTEAFFGQGTRLTVV.

On this clone: The read finishes 3 residues shy of the CDR3 end, and the germline J gene is used to complete it. The V call is TRBV6-2 or TRBV6-3, the J call TRBJ1-5, with a weak D call TRBD1 (6 bases). Germline values: CDR1 MNHEY, CDR2 SVGEGT. The CDR3 is 13 amino acids. The V gene lost 4 bases and the J gene lost 4 bases, with 8 bases spanning the gap. The sequenced CDR3 bases are TGTGCCAGCAGTTCAGGACAGAATCAGCCC. This translates into CASSSGQNQP. The entire CDR3 protein reads CASSSGQNQPQHF.

CDR3 DNA, as far as it was read: TGTGCCTGGAGTACAGGGGCGAATCAGCCC. This translates into CAWSTGANQP. Given in full, the CDR3 is CAWSTGANQPQHF. V is TRBV30 and J is TRBJ1-5; TRBD1 matches at 7 bases. Read sequence stops 3 residues before the CDR3 end, and the germline J gene provides the missing end. Germline values: CDR1 GTSNPN, CDR2 SVGIG (reference sequence). This CDR3 comprises 13 residues. V dropped 2 bases and J dropped 4; count of bases not matched to a gene: 2.

With respect to this clone: Read coverage stops 3 residues before the CDR3 terminus; the germline J gene supplies the remainder. The rearrangement links TRBV5-1 to TRBJ1-6; no firm D call. This CDR3 has 15 amino acids. Trimming removed 1 base at V and 5 bases at J, with 10 bases between. Looked up from germline, CDR1 is SGHRS and CDR2 is YFSETQ. The sequenced CDR3 bases are TGCGCCAGCAGCTTGCACCGTACTGATAATTCACCC. Protein: CASSLHRTDNSP. In full, the CDR3 is CASSLHRTDNSPLHF.

Worth noting for this clone: The read is 3 residues too short to cover the CDR3 end, so that end is filled in from the germline J gene. This chain uses TRBV28 with TRBJ2-5; a weak D match, TRBD2 (6 bases). Per the germline V gene, CDR1 is MDHEN and CDR2 is SYDVKM. CDR3 length: 15 amino acids. Trimming stripped 2 bases from V and 5 bases from J, with 15 bases between. The sequenced CDR3 bases are TGTGCCAGCAGTTTACCCGGGGGAGTCGTGGAGACC. Translated: CASSLPGGVVET. The entire CDR3 protein is CASSLPGGVVETQYF.

About this clone itself: The CDR3 extends 3 residues past the end of the read, so its final part is completed from the germline J gene. Other DNA sequences in the same sample also yield this CDR3. This chain links TRBV7-3 with TRBJ2-5, with unresolved D. The germline V gene encodes CDR1 SGHTA and CDR2 FQGTGA. This CDR3 is built from 18 residues. V was trimmed by 4 bases and J by 2 bases, leaving 23 bases between them. The chain's CDR3 is CASSSMREQPTRQETQYF. Incomplete CDR3 DNA: TGTGCCAGCAGCTCTATGAGAGAGCAACCCACCCGTCAAGAGACC.

As to this clone: The missing CDR3 end, 3 residues past where the read stops, is filled in from the germline J gene. The chain combines TRBV29-1 with TRBJ2-6, with D perhaps matching TRBD1 (5 bases). V was shortened by 4 bases and J by 0 bases, with 13 bases between the two germline ends. CDR3 length: 16 amino acids. Germline-derived CDR1 and CDR2 are SQVTM and ANQGSEA. CDR3 sequence reads: CSVVVRASSGANVLTF. CDR3 DNA, as far as it was read: TGCAGCGTTGTGGTCAGGGCGAGCTCTGGGGCCAACGTC.

Regarding this clone: The CDR3 end falls 3 residues outside the read, so it is completed with the germline J gene. The rearrangement links TRBV10-3 to TRBJ2-1; no clear D gene. This CDR3 spans 11 amino acids. Trimming cost V 8 bases and J 6 bases, with 8 bases left between them. In germline, CDR1 is ENHRY, CDR2 SYGVKD. CDR3 DNA, as far as it was read: TGTGCCATCCAAGGTTCCAATGAG. Amino acid sequence: CAIQGSNE. The entire CDR3 protein is CAIQGSNEQFF.